This is a list of T cell receptor beta chains from one sample in a study of shared clonotypes between healthy human individuals. Only in-frame clones appear in the TCRdb table, and some are missing; sequencing was by immunoSEQ multiplex PCR. This sample carries some 1,100,000 clones, approximately 80% of them seen once, and the ten largest clones take more than 0.5%. The material sequenced was memory CD4+ T cells from PBMCs. All receptors derive from a young man in good health. Some clones in this sample may be carry-over from other donors' samples. Each CDR3 is given with its conserved first and last residue. The D gene is left open where the match is weak. Size is omitted from some rows. Given values are once, few, many or a class for expanded clones.

TRBJ2-5	TRBD2	TRBV15	few	TGTGCCACCAGCAGAGGGGAGGGAGGTGATTCAGAGACCCAGTACTTC	CATSRGEGGDSETQYF
TRBJ1-3	-	TRBV9	-	TGTGCCAGCAGCGGAATACAGGGACCCGGAAACACCATATATTTT	CASSGIQGPGNTIYF
TRBJ1-5	-	TRBV7-2	-	TGTGCCAGCAGCCTCCAGTCCAGCAATCAGCCCCAGCATTTT	CASSLQSSNQPQHF
TRBJ1-2	TRBD1	TRBV7-9	-	TGTGCCAGCAGCCTTGGGACAGTGGGCTACACCTTC	CASSLGTVGYTF
TRBJ1-2	-	TRBV30	-	TGTGCCTGGAGAGTAAGACAAGGGTTTAGGGGCTACACCTTC	CAWRVRQGFRGYTF
TRBJ2-5	-	TRBV15	-	TGTGCCACAGGGATCGGAGAGACCCAGTACTTC	CATGIGETQYF
TRBJ1-4	TRBD1	TRBV5-6	-	TGTGCCAGCAGCCAACTTGACAGGGCGGGTGAAAAACTGTTTTTT	CASSQLDRAGEKLFF
TRBJ1-4	-	TRBV2	-	TGTGCCAGCATCCCCCTTGGGGGCACTAATGAAAAACTGTTTTTT	CASIPLGGTNEKLFF
TRBJ2-1	TRBD2	TRBV5-8	-	TGTGCCAGCAGAATTAGCGGGAGGGCCTACAATGAGCAGTTCTTC	CASRISGRAYNEQFF
TRBJ2-2	TRBD2	TRBV7-9	-	TGTGCCAGCAGCTTAGAAAGGACTAGCGGGAACACCGGGGAGCTGTTTTTT	CASSLERTSGNTGELFF
TRBJ2-5	-	TRBV5-1	-	TGCGCCAGCAGCTATGGGGACTGGGAAGAGACCCAGTACTTC	CASSYGDWEETQYF
TRBJ2-5	-	TRBV20-1	-	TGCAGTGCTAGTCGCGAGAGCCAGTACTTC	CSASRESQYF
TRBJ1-5	-	TRBV10-3	-	TGTGCCACGACGGTGGATAGCAATCAGCCCCAGCATTTT	CATTVDSNQPQHF
TRBJ2-3	TRBD2	TRBV5-5	-	TGTGCCAGCAGCCTAGCGGGAACGACGGGTACGCAGTATTTT	CASSLAGTTGTQYF
TRBJ2-7	TRBD1	TRBV4-2	-	TGTGCCAGCAGCCAAGACGGGACAGATAACTCCTACGAGCAGTACTTC	CASSQDGTDNSYEQYF
TRBJ1-1	-	TRBV20-1	few	TGCAGTGCTAGAGATCTGACTGAAGCTTTCTTT	CSARDLTEAFF
TRBJ2-2	TRBD2	TRBV5-1	-	TGCGCCAGCAGCTTGGGACTAGCGGACACCGGGGAGCTGTTTTTT	CASSLGLADTGELFF
TRBJ2-7	-	TRBV28	-	TGTGCCAGCCTGGGTCTCGGCGAGCAGTACTTC	CASLGLGEQYF
TRBJ1-1	-	TRBV5-1	-	TGCGCCAGCAGTCGGACCGAATACACTGAAGCTTTCTTT	CASSRTEYTEAFF
TRBJ2-1	TRBD2	TRBV11-3	-	TGTGCCAGCAGCTTATGGGAGGGCAATGAGCAGTTCTTC	CASSLWEGNEQFF
TRBJ2-7	-	TRBV29-1	-	TGCAGCCCGATACCATTGAAGCAGTACTTC	CSPIPLKQYF
TRBJ2-3	-	TRBV18	-	TGTGCCAGCTCACCATTTAACACAGATACGCAGTATTTT	CASSPFNTDTQYF
TRBJ1-1	-	TRBV9	-	TGTGCCAGCAGCACCCGGGGAGGTGAAGCTTTCTTT	CASSTRGGEAFF
TRBJ2-1	TRBD2	TRBV28	-	TGTGCCAGCAGTTTAGGTGGGGCGGGAGGGTTTAATGAGCAGTTCTTC	CASSLGGAGGFNEQFF
TRBJ2-5	-	TRBV5-1	few	TGCGCCAGCAGCTTGGTTGTGGGAGAGACCCAGTACTTC	CASSLVVGETQYF
TRBJ2-5	TRBD1	TRBV4-1	-	TGCGCCAGCAGCCAAGAGGTTTTCGGGACAGGGCAAGAGACCCAGTACTTC	CASSQEVFGTGQETQYF
TRBJ2-2	-	TRBV5-1	-	TGCGCCAGCAGCTTTCGGGGGGCGGAAACCGGGGAGCTGTTTTTT	CASSFRGAETGELFF
TRBJ1-2	-	TRBV9	-	TGTGCCAGCAGCGTAGCGTGGGGTCCCTATGGCTACACCTTC	CASSVAWGPYGYTF
TRBJ2-7	-	TRBV7-2	-	TGTGCCAGCAGCGTATATACCTACGAGCAGTACTTC	CASSVYTYEQYF
TRBJ1-5	TRBD1	TRBV28	-	TGTGCCAGCAGTTTATCGGACAGGGGGTTGAATCAGCCCCAGCATTTT	CASSLSDRGLNQPQHF
TRBJ2-7	-	TRBV16	-	TGTGCCAGCAGCCAAGACACAGGTGTCTACGAGCAGTACTTC	CASSQDTGVYEQYF
TRBJ2-5	TRBD2	TRBV6-6	-	TGTGCCAGCAGTTACGCCCTAGCGGGAGGAAAGGAGACCCAGTACTTC	CASSYALAGGKETQYF
TRBJ1-4	-	TRBV6-1	-	TGTGCCAGCAGTTTAGAGAGGGAAGAAAAACTGTTTTTT	CASSLEREEKLFF
TRBJ2-3	TRBD2	TRBV6-4	-	TGTGCCAGCAGCGCCAAGGGACTAGGTAGCACAGATACGCAGTATTTT	CASSAKGLGSTDTQYF
TRBJ1-5	TRBD1	TRBV28	-	TGTGCCAGCAGTCCCTGGACAGGGGGCAGGGATCAGCCCCAGCATTTT	CASSPWTGGRDQPQHF
TRBJ2-3	TRBD1	TRBV5-6	-	TGTGCCAGCAGCTCATACAGGGGTAGCACAGATACGCAGTATTTT	CASSSYRGSTDTQYF
TRBJ2-1	-	TRBV25-1	-	TGTGCCAGCAGCCCGAGGGGAGGAGGCAATGAGCAGTTCTTC	CASSPRGGGNEQFF
TRBJ2-7	TRBD1	TRBV18	-	TGTGCCAGCTCACCACCTGGGACAGGGAGCTCCTACGAGCAGTACTTC	CASSPPGTGSSYEQYF
TRBJ2-7	TRBD1	TRBV13	-	TGTGCCAGCAGCCAAGACAGGGATTACGAGCAGTACTTC	CASSQDRDYEQYF
TRBJ1-5	-	TRBV5-1	-	TGCGCCAGCAGCAAGGGAAATCAGCCCCAGCATTTT	CASSKGNQPQHF
TRBJ2-5	TRBD1	TRBV2	-	TGTGCCAGCAGGAGACAGGGGGCCCAAGAGACCCAGTACTTC	CASRRQGAQETQYF
TRBJ1-4	TRBD1	TRBV28	-	TGTGCCAGCAGCCCCCCGGGACAGGGAGGCGAAAAACTGTTTTTT	CASSPPGQGGEKLFF
TRBJ2-3	TRBD2	TRBV7-9	-	TGTGCCAGCAGCTTAATAACTAGCGGTCCAGATACGCAGTATTTT	CASSLITSGPDTQYF
TRBJ2-2	-	TRBV7-2	-	TGTGCCAGCAGCTTATTGGGGGGACTGAACACCGGGGAGCTGTTTTTT	CASSLLGGLNTGELFF
TRBJ2-7	-	TRBV5-4	-	TGTGCCAGCAGCCCGGGGGTAAACAGGGGCTCCTACGAGCAGTACTTC	CASSPGVNRGSYEQYF
TRBJ1-5	-	TRBV2	-	TGTGCCAGCAGTGTTTTGGGGGGGCGGTATCAGCCCCAGCATTTT	CASSVLGGRYQPQHF
TRBJ2-3	TRBD2	TRBV7-3	-	TGTGCCAGCAGCCCCGGGACTAGCGGAGATACGCAGTATTTT	CASSPGTSGDTQYF
TRBJ2-5	TRBD2	TRBV7-9	-	TGTGCCAGCAGCCCGTGGACTAGCGGGCAAGAGACCCAGTACTTC	CASSPWTSGQETQYF
TRBJ2-1	TRBD2	TRBV11-2	-	TGTGCCAGCAGCTTGGGTAGCGGGCGCTTTCTTGAGCAGTTCTTC	CASSLGSGRFLEQFF